What follows are 31 T cell receptor beta chains derived from one specimen sequenced in a study of T cell responses to AZD1222 COVID-19 vaccine (dated by TCRdb to the early 2020s). The library was obtained by the immunoSEQ multiplex PCR assay. TCRdb took over this immuneACCESS table, retaining in-frame rearrangements with V and J assigned. Such tables are incomplete; in checked studies, under half of the missing clones stem from an unresolved V gene, and the remainder is unexplained. In all, the sample holds around 130,000 clones, and approximately 92% of those were seen once. The ten top clones hold 3.1% of the sample. This specimen's time point label, per the study, means: baseline before first vaccination. Specimen: peripheral blood, collected on day 0 of AZD1222 vaccination. The receptors derive from an adult in good health.

This clone showed up just a few times. The V gene is TRBV7-2, the J gene TRBJ2-3; TRBD1 or TRBD2 may be the D gene (5 bases each). V lost 3 bases, J lost 5 bases, and 9 bases lay in between. The germline gives CDR1 SGHTA, CDR2 FQGNSA. This CDR3 comprises 13 residues. The CDR3 spells CASSFRGEDTQYF. In DNA form, the CDR3 reads TGTGCCAGCAGCTTCCGGGGCGAAGATACGCAGTATTTT.

This clone was seen only once. The V call is TRBV7-2, the J call TRBJ2-5, with TRBD1 as a possible D gene (5 bases). This CDR3 has 16 amino acids. The V gene's germline CDR1 is SGHTA and CDR2 FQGNSA. Trimming took 5 bases from V and 2 from J, leaving 18 bases between them. The DNA for the CDR3 is TGTGCCAGCAGCCCTCAGACAGCATACTTACAAGAGACCCAGTACTTC. It is translated as CASSPQTAYLQETQYF. Combining the CDR3 with reference TRBV7-2 and TRBJ2-5 gives the whole variable domain GAGVSQSPSNKVTEKGKDVELRCDPISGHTALYWYRQSLGQGLEFLIYFQGNSAPDKSGLPSDRFSAERTGGSVSTLTIQRTQQEDSAVYLCASSPQTAYLQETQYFGPGTRLLVL.

The J gene is TRBJ1-1, the V gene TRBV6-5; weak D call: TRBD1 (6 bases). Germline CDR1 is MNHEY and CDR2 is SVGAGI. This CDR3 region has 14 residues. Between the trimmed V and J ends, which lost 0 bases and 9 bases, there was a span of 14 bases. The CDR3 DNA is TGTGCCAGCAGTTACTCGAGTAGTGGACAGCAAGCTTTCTTT. As protein: CASSYSSSGQQAFF.

This chain connects TRBV30 to TRBJ1-3; D is ambiguous. The germline V gene has CDR1 GTSNPN and CDR2 SVGIG (reference sequence). CDR3 length: 15 residues. Trimming removed 3 bases from V and 4 bases from J, with 16 bases in between. The CDR3 protein is CAWSIPTGRGNTIYF. For the CDR3, the DNA is TGTGCCTGGAGCATCCCCACCGGCAGGGGAAACACCATATATTTT.

V and J are TRBV27 and TRBJ1-2, with D possibly matching TRBD1 (6 bases). Trimming cost V 3 bases and J 4 bases, with 18 bases left between them. The CDR3 covers 16 residues. Per germline, CDR1 MNHEY and CDR2 SMNVEV (reference sequence). The CDR3 coding sequence is TGTGCCAGCAGTTTTTTCCGGGGGCCTAAGATCTATGGCTACACCTTC. Its protein product is CASSFFRGPKIYGYTF.

This clone was observed a single time. The V call is TRBV2, the J call TRBJ2-7, with 9 bases fitting TRBD1. The CDR3 loop spans 13 amino acids. The trim removed 6 bases at V and 4 bases at J, leaving 4 bases unmatched. Per the germline V gene, CDR1 is SNHLY and CDR2 is FYNNEI. This CDR3 is CASRTGTGYEQYF. DNA for the CDR3: TGTGCCAGCAGGACCGGGACAGGGTACGAGCAGTACTTC.

This sequence joins TRBV7-6 and TRBJ2-1, with D maybe TRBD2 (5 bases). This CDR3 region has 13 residues. V was clipped by 5 bases and J by 12 bases, with 17 bases between them. CDR1 SGHVS and CDR2 FNYEAQ come from the germline V gene. CDR3 region: CASSGIQSAGQFF. The CDR3 DNA follows: TGTGCCAGCAGCGGAATACAGTCGGCGGGGCAGTTCTTC.

V gene TRBV10-1 combines with J gene TRBJ2-2; a weak D match, TRBD1 (5 bases). The CDR3 is 18 amino acids. Trimming shortened V by 7 bases and J by 0 bases, and 21 bases separated the two germline ends. Germline lookup yields CDR1 WNHNN and CDR2 SYGVQD (reference sequence). The CDR3 sequence: CASNEPRQGLSNTGELFF. DNA for the CDR3: TGCGCCAGCAACGAACCGAGGCAGGGCCTATCGAACACCGGGGAGCTGTTTTTT.

The J gene is TRBJ2-6, the V gene TRBV5-1; possible D gene TRBD1, 6 bases. Germline CDR1 SGHRS, CDR2 YFSETQ. With 2 bases removed from V and 4 bases from J, the gap between germline ends came to 10 bases. The CDR3 is 15 amino acids. CDR3: CASSLQGSGANVLTF. In DNA form, the CDR3 reads TGCGCCAGCAGCTTACAGGGCTCCGGGGCCAACGTCCTGACTTTC.

The V call is TRBV4-2, the J call TRBJ1-6; D ambiguous. The germline V and J ends were trimmed by 5 bases and 9 bases, with 14 bases remaining between them. The CDR3 spans 14 residues. Germline values: CDR1 LGHNA, CDR2 YNFKEQ. The CDR3 DNA is TGTGCCAGCAGCGCTCACAATCGAGGTTCACCCCTCCACTTT. This sequence encodes CASSAHNRGSPLHF.

This clone was counted between two and nine times. The chain employs TRBV9 and TRBJ1-2; TRBD1 might be the D (5 bases). Germline CDR1 is SGDLS and CDR2 is YYNGEE. V lost 0 bases and J 5 bases, leaving 14 bases between the germline ends. The CDR3 length is 15 residues. The DNA of the CDR3 is TGTGCCAGCAGCGTAGCCGACGGGACTGGGTATGGCTACACCTTC. Its translation: CASSVADGTGYGYTF.

The J gene is TRBJ2-2, the V gene TRBV4-3; 8 nucleotides align to TRBD2. The germline gives CDR1 LGHNA, CDR2 YSLEER. CDR3 length equals 17 residues. The V and J ends lost 6 bases and 4 bases, in that order; junction bases with no gene match: 13. The CDR3 loop reads CASSSGGGEVSTGELFF. The CDR3 DNA is TGCGCCAGCAGTTCGGGGGGGGGCGAAGTATCCACCGGGGAGCTGTTTTTT.

This clone showed up just once. The chain links TRBV27 to TRBJ1-6; D ambiguous. CDR1 is MNHEY, CDR2 SMNVEV, per germline (reference sequence). With 5 bases removed from V and 10 bases from J, the gap between germline ends came to 18 bases. This CDR3 region has 15 residues. DNA for the CDR3: TGTGCCAGCAGTCGCAGTGTAGCCCAAAACTCACCCCTCCACTTT. Its protein product is CASSRSVAQNSPLHF.

This rearrangement joins TRBV29-1 to TRBJ2-1; no definite D call. Trimming took off 7 bases at V and 1 base at J, with 20 bases between the two ends. This CDR3 contains 16 residues. CDR1 SQVTM and CDR2 ANQGSEA come from the germline V gene. In DNA form, the CDR3 reads TGCAGCGCTTTAAGCCTCCGGGCCGGTTCCTACAATGAGCAGTTCTTC. As protein: CSALSLRAGSYNEQFF.

The rearrangement uses TRBV5-8 and TRBJ1-6, with D possibly TRBD1 on 6 matching bases. Germline V CDR1 and CDR2: SGHTS, YDEGEE. V was pared by 0 bases and J by 2 bases, with 12 bases between. The CDR3 spans 17 residues. Here the CDR3 DNA reads TGTGCCAGCAGCTTGGAAAAGGGGGGAACCTATAATTCACCCCTCCACTTT. This encodes CASSLEKGGTYNSPLHF.

The chain links TRBV19 to TRBJ1-5; possible D gene TRBD1, 5 bases. The CDR3 sequence is 17 residues long. Trimming pared 6 bases from V and 0 bases from J, leaving 18 bases between. CDR1 is LNHDA and CDR2 is SQIVND in the germline V gene (reference sequence). The CDR3 spells CASSPGTHGYSNQPQHF. The CDR3 nucleotides are TGTGCCAGTAGCCCCGGGACCCACGGATATAGCAATCAGCCCCAGCATTTT.

This clone was recorded once. The V call is TRBV7-3, the J call TRBJ2-1, with a tentative D call TRBD1 (6 bases). Trimming removed 5 bases at V and 4 bases at J, with 27 bases between. Germline V gene sequence: CDR1 SGHTA, CDR2 FQGTGA. CDR3 size: 19 residues. CDR3 residues: CASSLSVVTGTNVYNEQFF. In DNA, the CDR3 is TGTGCCAGCAGCCTTAGTGTTGTTACCGGGACAAATGTTTACAATGAGCAGTTCTTC.

The rearrangement links TRBV11-2 to TRBJ2-2, with 8 bases lining up with TRBD2. The CDR3 contains 18 residues. The V gene end was trimmed by 2 bases and the J gene end by 0 bases; junction bases not matched to a gene: 8. Germline-derived CDR1 and CDR2 are SGHAT and FQNNGV. The CDR3 here is CASSLHSGTVPNTGELFF. The CDR3 coding sequence is TGTGCCAGCAGCTTACATAGCGGGACGGTTCCGAACACCGGGGAGCTGTTTTTT.

This clone was counted once. This chain links TRBV11-2 with TRBJ2-3; possible D gene TRBD2, 5 bases. The CDR3 consists of 14 residues. Germline assignment: CDR1 SGHAT and CDR2 FQNNGV. Trimming left V 5 bases short and J 0 bases short, with 9 bases between. CDR3 sequence: CASSPRTSTDTQYF. In nucleotides, the CDR3 is TGTGCCAGCAGCCCTCGGACTAGCACAGATACGCAGTATTTT.

This rearrangement joins TRBV13 to TRBJ2-1; 12 positions match TRBD2. Germline lookup yields CDR1 PRHDT and CDR2 FYEKMQ (reference sequence). V was pared by 5 bases and J by 2 bases, with 13 bases of the junction left unmatched. CDR3 length: 19 amino acids. This CDR3 reads CASSAPGLAGPTPYNEQFF. In DNA form, the CDR3 reads TGTGCCAGCAGCGCTCCGGGACTAGCGGGTCCCACCCCCTACAATGAGCAGTTCTTC.

This clone was picked up one time. The rearrangement links TRBV11-3 to TRBJ2-3, with D perhaps assigned TRBD1 or TRBD2 (8 bases each). From germline, CDR1 is SGHNT and CDR2 YENEEA. This CDR3 is built from 16 residues. Trimming took off 5 bases at V and 6 bases at J, with 21 bases between the two ends. DNA for the CDR3: TGTGCCAGCAGCCCCCGGGGGGGGACAGGAGGGGATACGCAGTATTTT. Translating it yields CASSPRGGTGGDTQYF. The full variable domain, its missing parts supplied by reference TRBV11-3 and TRBJ2-3, is EAGVVQSPRYKIIEKKQPVAFWCNPISGHNTLYWYLQNLGQGPELLIRYENEEAVDDSQLPKDRFSAERLKGVDSTLKIQPAELGDSAVYLCASSPRGGTGGDTQYFGPGTRLTVL.

The chain carries TRBV28 and TRBJ2-5, with D hard to call. The V gene's germline CDR1 is MDHEN and CDR2 SYDVKM. With 5 bases removed from V and 4 bases from J, the gap between germline ends came to 17 bases. The CDR3 covers 15 residues. The CDR3 nucleotides read TGTGCCAGCAGTCTATACCGAGGAGTGGGAGAGACCCAGTACTTC. Protein sequence: CASSLYRGVGETQYF.

The chain uses TRBV3-1 (or the pseudogene TRBV3-2) and TRBJ2-6; D possibly corresponds to TRBD1 (5 bases). Trimming removed 4 bases from V and 0 bases from J, with 16 bases in between. From germline, CDR1 is LGHDT and CDR2 YNNKEL (reference sequence). CDR3 length equals 18 residues. The CDR3 spells CASSLWGAFSSGANVLTF. CDR3 nucleotide sequence: TGTGCCAGCAGCCTTTGGGGCGCATTCAGCTCTGGGGCCAACGTCCTGACTTTC.

The chain recombines TRBV24-1 with TRBJ2-1, with 7 nucleotides matching TRBD1. Germline V gene sequence: CDR1 KGHDR, CDR2 SFDVKD. Unmatched junction bases numbered 23, after V lost 5 bases and J lost 5 bases. The length of the CDR3 is 20 residues. As DNA, the CDR3 is TGTGCCACCAGTGGTTTCGCTGGGGGACAGCCCCTCTTTAGCCACAATGAGCAGTTCTTC. Protein: CATSGFAGGQPLFSHNEQFF.

The CDR3 loop is CASSETGTGDNEQFF. DNA of the CDR3: TGCGCCAGCAGCGAAACCGGGACAGGTGACAATGAGCAGTTCTTC. The chain is built from TRBV5-1 and TRBJ2-1; 8 bases line up with TRBD1. Germline V lookup: CDR1 SGHRS, CDR2 YFSETQ. CDR3 length equals 15 residues. V trimming: 4 bases; J trimming: 5 bases; junction bases outside the gene matches: 8.

The rearrangement uses TRBV27 and TRBJ2-2; no firm D call. V lost 1 base and J lost 0, with 6 bases in between. This CDR3 has 15 amino acids. The germline CDR1 and CDR2 sequences are MNHEY and SMNVEV (reference sequence). The CDR3: CASSLFATNTGELFF. In nucleotides, the CDR3 is TGTGCCAGCAGTTTATTCGCCACGAACACCGGGGAGCTGTTTTTT.

The chain couples TRBV9 to TRBJ1-3; no clear D gene. CDR1 is SGDLS, CDR2 YYNGEE, per germline. Trimming removed 0 bases from V and 4 bases from J, with 5 bases in between. This CDR3 has 13 residues. In nucleotides, the CDR3 is TGTGCCAGCAGCGTAGGGTCAGGAAACACCATATATTTT. As protein: CASSVGSGNTIYF.

The chain recombines TRBV2 with TRBJ2-5, with a tentative D call TRBD1 (6 bases). CDR3 length equals 13 residues. From germline, CDR1 is SNHLY and CDR2 FYNNEI. Trimming stripped 10 bases from V and 3 bases from J, with 15 bases between. The chain's CDR3 is CATWSQGKETQYF. The CDR3 bases are TGTGCCACCTGGAGTCAGGGGAAAGAGACCCAGTACTTC.

CDR3 bases: TGCGCCAGCAGCCTTAGCGGGGGGGCCCCCACCGGGGAGCTGTTTTTT. It is translated as CASSLSGGAPTGELFF. The chain couples TRBV4-1 to TRBJ2-2, with 11 bases identical to TRBD2. V shed 4 bases, J shed 4 bases, and the junction held 5 bases outside the gene matches. The CDR3 is 16 residues long. CDR1 and CDR2 (germline): MGHRA, YSYEKL.

The chain has TRBV7-9 and TRBJ2-5; D might be TRBD1 or TRBD2, each matching 6 bases. Germline assignment: CDR1 SEHNR and CDR2 FQNEAQ (reference sequence). Trimming shortened V by 3 bases and J by 5 bases, and 10 bases separated the two germline ends. CDR3 length: 13 amino acids. The CDR3 spells CASSLGGGETQYF. The CDR3 DNA sequence: TGTGCCAGCAGCTTGGGGGGCGGGGAGACCCAGTACTTC.

The V and J genes are TRBV7-2 and TRBJ1-2; D is undetermined. Germline V gene lookup returns CDR1 SGHTA and CDR2 FQGNSA. The V end was cut by 4 bases, the J end by 8 bases, with 14 bases between. The CDR3 has 13 amino acids. The CDR3 reads CASSSQWTGGYTF. The CDR3 region has the DNA TGTGCCAGCAGCTCGCAGTGGACGGGAGGCTACACCTTC. Full variable domain (missing parts from reference TRBV7-2 and TRBJ1-2): GAGVSQSPSNKVTEKGKDVELRCDPISGHTALYWYRQSLGQGLEFLIYFQGNSAPDKSGLPSDRFSAERTGGSVSTLTIQRTQQEDSAVYLCASSSQWTGGYTFGSGTRLTVV.